A single TCR beta chain is shown here with its context. This entry is derived from a study of blood T cell repertoires in COVID-19. Overall study: Sample material is recorded as cDNA or gDNA derived from T cells, B-cell-depleted T cells, or PBMCs.

Germline V gene sequence: CDR1 SEHNR, CDR2 FQNEAQ (reference sequence). The CDR3 consists of 13 residues. Trimming removed 8 bases from V and 6 bases from J; junction bases left unmatched: 6. Participants were aged roughly 18 to 90 years, lived in 20 to 25 US areas, and enrolled virtually. Donors of Cohort 3 who recovered were those that had two negative PCRs, clearance, or symptom resolution. Libraries were prepared by immunoSEQ multiplex PCR; TCRdb keeps only in-frame clonotypes and omits some of them. The table shows some 330,000 clones, with more than 85% occurring only once. This clonotype was obtained from a woman in her thirties who had recovered from COVID-19. The chain couples TRBV7-9 to TRBJ1-4; 7 nucleotides agree with TRBD1. Sequenced sample: PBMCs or T cells enriched from blood (not recorded which). The DNA of the CDR3 is TGTGCCAGCTCGACAGGGATTGATGAAAAACTGTTTTTT. It encodes CASSTGIDEKLFF. The variable domain in full, completed from reference TRBV7-9 and TRBJ1-4, reads DTGVSQNPRHKITKRGQNVTFRCDPISEHNRLYWYRQTLGQGPEFLTYFQNEAQLEKSRLLSDRFSAERPKGSFSTLEIQRTEQGDSAMYLCASSTGIDEKLFFGSGTQLSVL.